Below, 6 T cell receptor beta chains from the same sample are listed, as sequenced in a study of T cells in Graves' hyperthyroidism and ophthalmopathy. The CDR3 regions of TCR beta were amplified from RNA transcripts. The HTBI primer set was used in a first-round RT-PCR of the TCR CDR3. MiXCR, run by TCRdb on the multiplex PCR reads, gives a single entry per CDR3 protein. Of 550,000 to 650,000 distinct CDR3 sequences in the sample, around 14% were seen once. The specimen sequenced was blood. These receptor sequences come from a woman in her 30s with Graves' hyperthyroidism that later progressed to Graves' ophthalmopathy.

In this sample, this clonotype turned up a few times. The chain is built from TRBV18 and TRBJ2-1, with TRBD2 identical over 8 bases. The germline V gene has CDR1 KGHSH and CDR2 LQKENI. The CDR3 length is 16 residues. The J segment lost 2 bases and the V segment lost 0 bases, leaving 3 bases of the junction unmatched. CDR3 DNA: TGTGCCAGCTCACCACCCACGGGAGGGCCCTACAATGAGCAGTTCTTC. Translation: CASSPPTGGPYNEQFF.

The V and J genes are TRBV5-1 and TRBJ2-7, with D possibly being TRBD2 (5 bases). V was clipped by 4 bases and J by 4 bases, with 21 bases between them. There are 16 residues in the CDR3. CDR1 is SGHRS, CDR2 YFSETQ, per germline. This chain's CDR3 is CASSKDPGGGIYEQYF. CDR3 nucleotide sequence: TGCGCCAGCAGCAAGGACCCAGGTGGAGGAATATACGAGCAGTACTTC.

This clonotype was recorded at least ten times. CDR3 sequence: CASSPELGGGYTF. CDR3 DNA: TGTGCCAGCAGCCCTGAACTAGGGGGTGGCTACACCTTC. The chain links TRBV3-1 to TRBJ1-2; perhaps TRBD1 as D (6 bases). Trimming pared 4 bases from V and 7 bases from J, leaving 13 bases between. The germline V gene encodes CDR1 LGHDT and CDR2 YNNKEL (reference sequence). There are 13 residues in the CDR3.

As regards this clonotype: Possible read error: a much larger clone is one base away. The chain recombines TRBV12-3 or TRBV12-4 with TRBJ1-4, with D possibly matching TRBD1 (6 bases). Trimming shortened V by 1 base and J by 8 bases, and 11 bases separated the two germline ends. The CDR3 covers 14 residues. The CDR3 region has the DNA TGTGCCAGCAGTTTAGTCCGGGGGCAAGAAAAACTGTTTTTT. Protein: CASSLVRGQEKLFF.

This clonotype was seen many times. This chain connects TRBV5-1 to TRBJ2-1; no clear D. Trimming pared 7 bases from V and 8 bases from J, leaving 4 bases between. The CDR3 extends over 9 amino acids. Germline V gene data show CDR1 as SGHRS and CDR2 as YFSETQ. CDR3 DNA: TGCGCCAGCGGTGATGAGCAGTTCTTC. Amino acids: CASGDEQFF.

In this sample, this clonotype turned up many times. The chain is built from TRBV19 and TRBJ2-5, with TRBD2 matching over 14 bases. V shed 8 bases and J 3 bases; nucleotides not matched to a gene: 8. CDR1 is LNHDA, CDR2 SQIVND, per germline (reference sequence). CDR3 length equals 16 residues. As DNA, the CDR3 is TGTGCCAGTGTCTTACCGACTAGCGGGAGGGAAGAGACCCAGTACTTC. It codes for CASVLPTSGREETQYF. The full variable domain, rest sourced from reference TRBV19 and TRBJ2-5, is DGGITQSPKYLFRKEGQNVTLSCEQNLNHDAMYWYRQDPGQGLRLIYYSQIVNDFQKGDIAEGYSVSREKKESFPLTVTSAQKNPTAFYLCASVLPTSGREETQYFGPGTRLLVL.